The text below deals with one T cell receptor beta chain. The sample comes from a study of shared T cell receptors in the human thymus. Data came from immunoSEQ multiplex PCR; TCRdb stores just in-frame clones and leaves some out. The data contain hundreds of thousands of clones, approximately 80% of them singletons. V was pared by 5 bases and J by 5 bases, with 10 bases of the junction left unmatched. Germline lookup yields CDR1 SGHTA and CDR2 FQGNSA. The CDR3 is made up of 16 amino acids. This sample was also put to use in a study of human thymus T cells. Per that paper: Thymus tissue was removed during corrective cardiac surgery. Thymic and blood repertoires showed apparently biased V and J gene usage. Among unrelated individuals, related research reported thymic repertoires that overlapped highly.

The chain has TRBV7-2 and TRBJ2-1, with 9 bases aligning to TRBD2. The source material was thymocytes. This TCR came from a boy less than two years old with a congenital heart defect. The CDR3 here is CASSLDGGRGHNEQFF. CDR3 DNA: TGTGCCAGCAGCCTCGATGGCGGGAGGGGGCACAATGAGCAGTTCTTC.